Sequencing of this TCR beta chain was carried out in a study of T cells in tuberculosis (dated 2018 in TCRdb). Study-level background: The study combined CD1B tetramers and high-throughput TCR immunosequencing to characterize T cells specific for the mycobacterial lipid antigen glucose monomycolate (GMM). IGRA-negative adolescents, IGRA-positive adolescents with latent tuberculosis and adults with active tuberculosis, nine to ten per group, were compared in a South African clinical cohort.

In this sample, this clone turned up once. Its cognate antigen has yet to be identified. At one end the junction does not follow the germline gene, possibly because of a read error. TCR libraries were generated with the immunoSEQ multiplex PCR assay, using TCR-beta and/or TCR-alpha/delta assays for each sample. Amplified TCR libraries were sequenced on the Illumina high-throughput platform. The study's processing was this. Clustering and dimensionality reduction relied on pairwise TCRdist distances among GMM-specific receptors from T cells that were either sorted ex vivo or expanded in vitro. Each clinical repertoire was scored by mean NN-distance, the average TCRdist to the nearest 10% of tetramer-positive reference sequences. GEM TCR motif frequency was computed as the fraction of unique TCRs matching known GEM sequences by V/J usage and CDR3 length. Active tuberculosis was classified by linear discriminant analysis with leave-one-out cross-validation, implemented in scikit-learn. The source is immuneACCESS, and TCRdb retained only in-frame sequences with V and J called. Part of the clones is not carried over; for the studies checked, unresolved V genes explain less than half of this, and the remainder is unexplained. That table supplies the V and J calls and clone size; D and trimming were determined from the DNA. This sample lists about 24,000 clones; less than 97% were detected once. Of the sample, 9.4% is held by the ten largest clones.

Overall study outcomes, separate from this receptor: Compared with IGRA-negative controls, TCR-alpha repertoires from active tuberculosis had smaller mean NN-distances to GMM-specific TCRs, which suggests clonal expansion of these TCRs. Smaller NN-distances were partly driven by shorter CDR3-alpha lengths in active tuberculosis patients, and statistical significance was not reached for the TCR-beta difference. Clinical samples were selected based on the availability of cryopreserved specimens, with adults included as active tuberculosis cases and adolescents included as controls. Using GEM motif frequencies, a classifier achieved around 70% accuracy, whereas a classifier built on the diverse GMM-specific repertoire got to approximately 90% accuracy (AUROC roughly 0.9).

At study entry, adolescents were screened for latent tuberculosis infection by tuberculin skin test and QuantiFERON-TB GOLD In-Tube IGRA. Immunosequencing was performed on unsorted cryopreserved PBMC and covered around 100,000 T cells per clinical donor on average. Eleven high schools in the Worcester region of the Western Cape, South Africa, served as enrollment sites for adolescents aged 12 to 18 years. Some 10 M. tuberculosis-infected and around 10 uninfected adolescents were selected with matching for age and sex. PBMC from adolescents were isolated by density centrifugation from freshly drawn heparinized blood and were then cryopreserved. The sequencing sample was made of PBMCs. The source of this sequence is a donor aged 10 to 29 with latent tuberculosis or without tuberculosis infection.

The CDR3 in this case is CSASVTTF. The bases are TGCAGTGCTAGTGTTACGACTTTC. Here the chain combines TRBV20-1 and TRBJ1-2; the D gene assignment is ambiguous. Sequences DFQATT (CDR1) and SNEGSKA (CDR2) are obtained from the germline V gene (reference sequence). The CDR3 holds 8 amino acids from the cysteine to the phenylalanine. The only DNA kept is the CDR3, 24 bases in frame from the first base.